Detailed here is one T cell receptor beta chain. This sample stems from a study of shared clonotypes between healthy human individuals. For the study at large: Three men and a couple of women, aged 18 to 49, were donors.

Sequenced by immunoSEQ multiplex PCR; TCRdb stores in-frame clones only, minus some. The sample has approximately 1,500,000 clones, under 99% seen once; the top ten hold about 0.45%. Trimming removed 6 bases at V and 6 bases at J, with 18 bases between. Looked up from germline, CDR1 is SGHTA and CDR2 is FQGNSA. The CDR3 loop spans 14 amino acids. The sequenced material came from naive CD4+ T cells sorted from blood. The subset is: CD45RA+ positively selected. The source of this sequence is a man aged 30 to 39 in good health. The rearrangement uses TRBV7-2 and TRBJ2-7; possibly TRBD1 or TRBD2 for D (5 bases each). CDR3 in amino acids: CASRPVGVTVEQYF. CDR3 nucleotides: TGTGCCAGCAGGCCGGTGGGGGTGACGGTCGAGCAGTACTTC.